The rows below give T cell receptor beta chains drawn from one sample of a study of shared clonotypes between healthy human individuals. The assay was immunoSEQ multiplex PCR, and TCRdb's table has in-frame clones only and misses some. Of a few million clones in the sample, roughly 92% are singletons; the top ten hold roughly 0.13%. Sequencing used naive CD4+ T cells sorted from blood. The source of these receptors is a young man in good health. Both conserved end residues are part of each CDR3. The order of the fields is CDR3 DNA, CDR3 protein, J gene, clone size, V gene, D gene. A D gene is named only where the DNA matches it firmly. Clone size is not always given. Where it is, it says once, few, many or a class for expanded clones.

cdr3_nt: TGTGCCTGGAGTGCCGGCAGGAACACCGGGGAGCTGTTTTTT
cdr3_aa: CAWSAGRNTGELFF
j_call: TRBJ2-2
clone_size: -
v_call: TRBV30
d_call: -

cdr3_nt: TGTGCCATCAGCCCCGGGGCCGATCAGCCCCAGCATTTT
cdr3_aa: CAISPGADQPQHF
j_call: TRBJ1-5
clone_size: -
v_call: TRBV10-3
d_call: -

cdr3_nt: TGTGCCAGCAGCCCACAGGGGGGGACTGAAGCTTTCTTT
cdr3_aa: CASSPQGGTEAFF
j_call: TRBJ1-1
clone_size: -
v_call: TRBV6-6
d_call: TRBD1

cdr3_nt: TGTGCCAGCTCACCACGAGGGACAGGGGAAGATACGCAGTATTTT
cdr3_aa: CASSPRGTGEDTQYF
j_call: TRBJ2-3
clone_size: -
v_call: TRBV18
d_call: TRBD1

cdr3_nt: TGTGCCACCAGCAGCAGGGGGGAGAGTGAAGCTTTCTTT
cdr3_aa: CATSSRGESEAFF
j_call: TRBJ1-1
clone_size: -
v_call: TRBV15
d_call: TRBD1

cdr3_nt: TGTGCCAGCCAACTTACAGACACTGAAGCTTTCTTT
cdr3_aa: CASQLTDTEAFF
j_call: TRBJ1-1
clone_size: once
v_call: TRBV25-1
d_call: -

cdr3_nt: TGTGCCAGCTCGCCAACGAGCTCTGGAAACACCATATATTTT
cdr3_aa: CASSPTSSGNTIYF
j_call: TRBJ1-3
clone_size: -
v_call: TRBV18
d_call: -

cdr3_nt: TGTGCCAGCAGCCAAGAGGTAACTACGAACAATGAGCAGTTCTTC
cdr3_aa: CASSQEVTTNNEQFF
j_call: TRBJ2-1
clone_size: -
v_call: TRBV4-2
d_call: -

cdr3_nt: TGCGCCAGCAGCCAAGGACCCTCTGGGGCCAACGTCCTGACTTTC
cdr3_aa: CASSQGPSGANVLTF
j_call: TRBJ2-6
clone_size: -
v_call: TRBV5-1
d_call: -

cdr3_nt: TGTGCCAGCAGCATTCTAGACGAGCAGTACTTC
cdr3_aa: CASSILDEQYF
j_call: TRBJ2-7
clone_size: -
v_call: TRBV6-5
d_call: -

cdr3_nt: TGTGCCAGTAAGGACAGTTCGTCTACCCAGCCCCAGCATTTT
cdr3_aa: CASKDSSSTQPQHF
j_call: TRBJ1-5
clone_size: -
v_call: TRBV13
d_call: -

cdr3_nt: TGTGCCAGTAGTATCATGGGGGGGCAGGCAGATACGCAGTATTTT
cdr3_aa: CASSIMGGQADTQYF
j_call: TRBJ2-3
clone_size: -
v_call: TRBV19
d_call: -

cdr3_nt: TGTGCCACTCCGGGACTACCTACCAACACCGGGGAGCTGTTTTTT
cdr3_aa: CATPGLPTNTGELFF
j_call: TRBJ2-2
clone_size: -
v_call: TRBV6-1
d_call: TRBD2